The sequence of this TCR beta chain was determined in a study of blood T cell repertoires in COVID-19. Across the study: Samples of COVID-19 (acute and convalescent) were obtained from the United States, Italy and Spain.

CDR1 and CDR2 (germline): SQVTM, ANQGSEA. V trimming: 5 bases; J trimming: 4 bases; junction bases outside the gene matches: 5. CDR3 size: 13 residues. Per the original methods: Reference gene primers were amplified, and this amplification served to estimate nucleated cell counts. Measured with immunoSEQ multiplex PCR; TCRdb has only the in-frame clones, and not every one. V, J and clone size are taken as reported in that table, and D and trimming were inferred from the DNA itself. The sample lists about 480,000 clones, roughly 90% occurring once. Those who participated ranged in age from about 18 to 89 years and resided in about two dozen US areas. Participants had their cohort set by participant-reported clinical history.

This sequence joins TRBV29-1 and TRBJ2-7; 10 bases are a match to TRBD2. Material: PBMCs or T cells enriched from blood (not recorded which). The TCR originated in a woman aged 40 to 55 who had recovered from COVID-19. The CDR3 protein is CSVTPSGRYEQYF. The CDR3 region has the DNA TGCAGCGTTACGCCTAGCGGGAGATACGAGCAGTACTTC.